The source of this T cell receptor beta chain is a study of cytomegalovirus exposure and HLA in healthy donors. The PCR was carried out with 60 Vbeta primers and 13 Jbeta primers. This table comes from immunoSEQ multiplex PCR, and its TCRdb copy is limited to in-frame clones, with some not included. The sample records just over 150,000 clones, over 70% being singletons. Specimen: PBMCs. The clonotype originates from a woman in her twenties or thirties in good health and CMV-seronegative.

In nucleotides, the CDR3 is TGCGCCAGCAGCTATTTTTCGGGGAACACTGAAGCTTTCTTT. It yields the protein CASSYFSGNTEAFF. The chain recombines TRBV5-1 with TRBJ1-1; unclear D gene. CDR3 length equals 14 residues. Per the germline V gene, CDR1 is SGHRS and CDR2 is YFSETQ. Trimming took off 3 bases at V and 1 base at J, with 10 bases between the two ends.